Listed here are 28 T cell receptor beta chains from one sample, sequenced in a study of Tregs in tolerant kidney transplant recipients. TCRdb's copy holds only in-frame clones and misses some; the assay was immunoSEQ multiplex PCR. The data contain approximately 50,000 clones, about nine tenths of them seen just once; the ten biggest clones take up roughly 15%. Mixed chimerism was transient after nonmyeloablative marrow transplants from related graft donors. Source: CD8+ T cells from blood (PBMCs), taken 24 months after the transplant. The source of these receptors is a human patient who received a combined kidney and bone marrow transplant. Some T cells may arise from the graft donor.

The chain combines TRBV7-9 with TRBJ1-1; D remains ambiguous. Germline CDR1 SEHNR, CDR2 FQNEAQ (reference sequence). V was cut by 6 bases and J by 2 bases, with 7 bases left in between. This CDR3 contains 12 residues. CDR3 coding DNA: TGTGCCAGCAGAACAATTAACACTGAAGCTTTCTTT. Translation: CASRTINTEAFF.

The chain links TRBV27 to TRBJ2-1; weak D call: TRBD2 (5 bases). The CDR3 extends over 16 amino acids. Germline V CDR1 and CDR2: MNHEY, SMNVEV (reference sequence). V gave up 0 bases and J gave up 5 bases, with 14 bases separating them. The CDR3 loop is CASSLSLDWMNNEQFF. The CDR3 bases are TGTGCCAGCAGTTTATCACTAGACTGGATGAACAATGAGCAGTTCTTC.

The chain is built from TRBV4-3 and TRBJ1-5, with 7 positions matching TRBD1. CDR3 length: 17 amino acids. Trimming cost V 0 bases and J 1 base; bases outside gene matches: 6. Germline lookup yields CDR1 LGHNA and CDR2 YSLEER. The CDR3 loop reads CASSQDGSQGSNQPQHF. DNA for the CDR3: TGCGCCAGCAGCCAAGATGGGTCACAGGGGAGCAATCAGCCCCAGCATTTT.

The chain uses TRBV7-3 and TRBJ1-5; the match to TRBD1 covers 10 bases. J gave up 1 base and V 5 bases, and 8 bases lay outside the gene matches. The CDR3 loop spans 17 amino acids. In germline, CDR1 is SGHTA, CDR2 FQGTGA. The CDR3 spells CASSTRDRGFSNQPQHF. The CDR3 DNA follows: TGTGCCAGCAGCACCCGGGACAGGGGCTTCAGCAATCAGCCCCAGCATTTT.

V gene TRBV9 combines with J gene TRBJ2-4; possible D gene TRBD2, 7 bases. Trimming pared 0 bases from V and 4 bases from J, leaving 11 bases between. Germline values: CDR1 SGDLS, CDR2 YYNGEE. The CDR3 loop spans 15 amino acids. The CDR3 sequence: CASSVDGGAKNIQYF. Written as DNA, the CDR3 is TGTGCCAGCAGCGTAGATGGGGGGGCAAAAAACATTCAGTACTTC.

The V gene is TRBV4-3, the J gene TRBJ2-5, with TRBD2 matching 8 bases. The last part of the DNA fits TRBJ2-7 better; the J call may be wrong. From germline, CDR1 is LGHNA and CDR2 YSLEER. The length of the CDR3 is 16 residues. CDR3 DNA: TGCGCCAGCAGCCAAGGTGTGGCGGGGGGTGCCTACGAGCAGTACTTC. Translated: CASSQGVAGGAYEQYF.

The chain links TRBV2 to TRBJ1-1, with no clear D. Germline V gene sequence: CDR1 SNHLY, CDR2 FYNNEI. The length of the CDR3 is 13 residues. The ends were cut back, 5 bases at V and 0 bases at J, with 7 bases in the middle. The CDR3 DNA follows: TGTGCCAGCAGTCTACAGATGAACACTGAAGCTTTCTTT. Amino acids: CASSLQMNTEAFF.

In regard to this clone: Other DNA sequences in this sample translate to the same CDR3. The V and J genes are TRBV5-4 and TRBJ2-7, with D maybe TRBD1 (5 bases). The germline gives CDR1 SGHNT, CDR2 YYREEE (reference sequence). The CDR3 is 14 amino acids. V dropped 0 bases and J dropped 4 bases, with 11 bases sitting between them. CDR3 residues: CASSLGQGGYEQYF. CDR3 in DNA: TGTGCCAGCAGCTTGGGGCAGGGTGGATACGAGCAGTACTTC.

The CDR3 DNA reads TGTGCCAGCAGCTATCCGGCGGGTGTCGCAGATACGCAGTATTTT. Translation gives CASSYPAGVADTQYF. This sequence joins TRBV11-3 and TRBJ2-3; the D gene is possibly TRBD2 (5 bases). The CDR3 extends over 15 amino acids. Trimming pared 4 bases from V and 4 bases from J, leaving 15 bases between. Germline values: CDR1 SGHNT, CDR2 YENEEA.

V usage is TRBV16 and J usage is TRBJ2-1; the D gene is possibly TRBD1 (6 bases). Germline lookup yields CDR1 KGHSY and CDR2 FQNENV. V lost 4 bases to trimming and J lost 2 bases, with 12 bases between them. There are 15 residues in the CDR3. The CDR3 DNA sequence: TGTGCCAGCAGCCCCACAGGGTCGGCCTACAATGAGCAGTTCTTC. This encodes CASSPTGSAYNEQFF. Complete variable domain (other parts from reference TRBV16 and TRBJ2-1): GEEVAQTPKHLVRGEGQKAKLYCAPIKGHSYVFWYQQVLKNEFKFLISFQNENVFDETGMPKERFSAKCLPNSPCSLEIQATKLEDSAVYFCASSPTGSAYNEQFFGPGTRLTVL.

This clone has only one observation. This chain joins TRBV13 and TRBJ1-1, with TRBD1 matching over 8 bases. The V and J ends lost 6 bases and 5 bases, in that order; junction bases with no gene match: 5. CDR3 length equals 13 residues. CDR1 and CDR2 from the germline V gene are PRHDT and FYEKMQ (reference sequence). The CDR3 nucleotides read TGTGCCAGCAGTTCGACAGGGGAAACTGAAGCTTTCTTT. Its protein is CASSSTGETEAFF.

The chain links TRBV7-3 to TRBJ2-3; 7 bases are a match to TRBD2. The ends lost 5 bases at V and 2 bases at J; junction bases unmatched: 7. Germline V gives CDR1 SGHTA, CDR2 FQGTGA. The CDR3 extends over 15 amino acids. CDR3 in DNA: TGTGCCAGCAGCGCTACTAGCGTTACCACAGATACGCAGTATTTT. Residues: CASSATSVTTDTQYF.

The rearrangement links TRBV9 to TRBJ2-2, with D hard to call. Germline CDR1 reads SGDLS; CDR2 reads YYNGEE. This CDR3 is 13 amino acids long. V lost 3 bases, J lost 3 bases, and 6 bases lay in between. The CDR3, as DNA: TGTGCCAGCAGCGGTCCATACACCGGGGAGCTGTTTTTT. Protein product: CASSGPYTGELFF.

This sequence joins TRBV12-5 and TRBJ2-1; TRBD1 matches 7 bases. The CDR3 totals 14 residues. V trimming: 3 bases; J trimming: 7 bases; junction bases outside the gene matches: 6. The germline gives CDR1 LGHNT, CDR2 FRNRAP. The CDR3 DNA reads as TGTGCTAGTGGTTTATCGACAGGGCGGAATGAGCAGTTCTTC. Amino acid sequence: CASGLSTGRNEQFF. The variable domain in full, with the rest retrieved from reference TRBV12-5 and TRBJ2-1, is DARVTQTPRHKVTEMGQEVTMRCQPILGHNTVFWYRQTMMQGLELLAYFRNRAPLDDSGMPKDRFSAEMPDATLATLKIQPSEPRDSAVYFCASGLSTGRNEQFFGPGTRLTVL.

The V call is TRBV5-6, the J call TRBJ2-6; D might be TRBD2 (5 bases). In germline, CDR1 is SGHDT, CDR2 YYEEEE. The CDR3 runs 16 residues. The ends were cut back, 3 bases at V and 2 bases at J, with 12 bases in the middle. CDR3 amino acids: CASSSPGWTGANVLTF. CDR3 bases: TGTGCCAGCAGCTCTCCGGGGTGGACTGGGGCCAACGTCCTGACTTTC.

The chain links TRBV27 to TRBJ1-5, with D perhaps matching TRBD1 (6 bases). CDR3 length equals 14 residues. The V gene lost 5 bases and the J gene lost 3 bases, with 11 bases spanning the gap. Per germline, CDR1 MNHEY and CDR2 SMNVEV (reference sequence). As DNA, the CDR3 is TGTGCCAGCAGTCTTACAGGGTTCAATCAGCCCCAGCATTTT. Its translation is CASSLTGFNQPQHF.

Here the CDR3 DNA reads TGTGCCAGCAGCATTCGAGGTCTAACTGAAGCTTTCTTT. Translating it yields CASSIRGLTEAFF. The chain combines TRBV5-4 with TRBJ1-1; D not certain. CDR1 is SGHNT, CDR2 YYREEE, per germline (reference sequence). The ends were cut back, 4 bases at V and 5 bases at J, with 12 bases in the middle. The CDR3 has 13 residues.

The chain recombines TRBV9 with TRBJ2-5; 7 positions match TRBD1. Germline loops: CDR1 SGDLS, CDR2 YYNGEE. The CDR3 consists of 15 residues. The V and J ends lost 2 bases and 2 bases, in that order; junction bases with no gene match: 6. The CDR3 here is CASSVSGGYQETQYF. CDR3 in DNA: TGTGCCAGCAGCGTTTCAGGGGGTTATCAAGAGACCCAGTACTTC.

Remarks on this clone: This sample also contains other DNA sequences that code for the same CDR3. The chain links TRBV4-1 to TRBJ1-6, with TRBD1 as a possible D gene (6 bases). The ends were cut back, 2 bases at V and 13 bases at J, with 15 bases in the middle. The germline CDR1 and CDR2 sequences are MGHRA and YSYEKL. The CDR3 totals 14 residues. The CDR3 sequence is CASSQITGRAPLHF. In DNA form, the CDR3 reads TGCGCCAGCAGCCAAATAACAGGGAGAGCCCCCCTCCACTTT.

The DNA for the CDR3 is TGTGCCAGCAGTTTACGCGGGAGAGGCACAGATACGCAGTATTTT. Its translation: CASSLRGRGTDTQYF. The chain is built from TRBV27 and TRBJ2-3; 7 bases are a match to TRBD2. CDR1 is MNHEY, CDR2 SMNVEV, per germline (reference sequence). The length of the CDR3 is 15 residues. J gave up 1 base and V 2 bases, and 3 bases lay outside the gene matches.

This chain connects TRBV7-9 to TRBJ2-3, with 10 bases that match TRBD2. Looked up from germline, CDR1 is SEHNR and CDR2 is FQNEAQ (reference sequence). The CDR3 extends over 17 amino acids. Losses at the gene ends were 7 bases for V and 3 bases for J; bases not matched to a gene: 13. In DNA form, the CDR3 reads TGTGCCAGCATTCTAGCGGGAGAGGGGCTGGGGACAGATACGCAGTATTTT. Translation: CASILAGEGLGTDTQYF.

On this clone: At one end the junction does not follow the germline gene, possibly because of a read error. Additional DNA sequences in this sample encode the identical CDR3. The genes are TRBV7-9 and TRBJ1-6; TRBD1 is a possible D gene (5 bases). Per germline, CDR1 SEHNR and CDR2 FQNEAQ (reference sequence). There are 14 residues in the CDR3. CDR3 protein: CASSFGGNNSPLHF. The CDR3 DNA reads as TGTGCCAGCAGCTTCGGGGGGAATAATTCCCCCCTCCACTTT.

The chain uses TRBV7-9 and TRBJ2-1; the D gene is possibly TRBD2 (7 bases). V was shortened by 5 bases and J by 3 bases, with 17 bases between the two germline ends. The CDR3 loop spans 16 amino acids. Germline V gene data show CDR1 as SEHNR and CDR2 as FQNEAQ (reference sequence). CDR3: CASSVLRGGSYNEQFF. As DNA, the CDR3 is TGTGCCAGCAGCGTTTTGCGCGGGGGCAGCTACAATGAGCAGTTCTTC.

This clone has only one observation. The chain employs TRBV7-7 and TRBJ2-2, with TRBD1 matching 9 bases. Germline-derived CDR1 and CDR2 are SSHAT and FNYEAQ (reference sequence). The CDR3 runs to 15 residues. The J segment lost 4 bases and the V segment lost 4 bases, leaving 4 bases of the junction unmatched. CDR3 sequence reads: CASSSGQGSTGELFF. The CDR3 DNA reads as TGTGCCAGCAGCTCCGGACAGGGGAGCACCGGGGAGCTGTTTTTT.

V and J are TRBV11-3 and TRBJ2-3, with 8 positions matching TRBD2. The germline V gene encodes CDR1 SGHNT and CDR2 YENEEA. The CDR3 is made up of 16 amino acids. Germline trimming cut 3 bases from V and 0 bases from J; bases unmatched to any gene: 5. The CDR3 DNA reads as TGTGCCAGCAGCTTGGGCGGGAGGCCTAGCACAGATACGCAGTATTTT. This translates into CASSLGGRPSTDTQYF.

The V and J genes are TRBV13 and TRBJ2-3, with TRBD2 matching over 9 bases. The CDR3 loop spans 15 amino acids. Germline V gives CDR1 PRHDT, CDR2 FYEKMQ (reference sequence). V was pared by 1 base and J by 5 bases, with 4 bases of the junction left unmatched. The DNA of the CDR3 is TGTGCCAGCAGCTTAGTTAGCGGGAGTGGAGATACGCAGTATTTT. It is translated as CASSLVSGSGDTQYF.

This sequence joins TRBV4-3 and TRBJ2-1, with 8 bases identical to TRBD2. This CDR3 is built from 13 residues. Germline V gene sequence: CDR1 LGHNA, CDR2 YSLEER. Trimming at V came to 4 bases and at J to 8 bases, leaving 4 bases not matched to a gene. CDR3 sequence: CASSRALADEQFF. For the CDR3, the DNA is TGCGCCAGCAGCCGAGCACTAGCGGATGAGCAGTTCTTC.

The chain combines TRBV11-2 with TRBJ1-4; D uncertain. Germline loops: CDR1 SGHAT, CDR2 FQNNGV. This CDR3 comprises 12 residues. V dropped 1 base and J dropped 10 bases, with 7 bases sitting between them. The DNA of the CDR3 is TGTGCCAGCAGCTTAGGCCTCGGAAAACTGTTTTTT. Translating it yields CASSLGLGKLFF.